Listed below are T cell receptor beta chains from one sample, sequenced in a study of blood T cell repertoires in COVID-19. Clones were read by immunoSEQ multiplex PCR, and TCRdb kept only the in-frame ones, dropping some. The table lists tens of thousands of clones, approximately 86% of them singletons. The sequenced material came from peripheral blood. Receptor source: a male donor with acute or convalescent COVID-19. The CDR3 runs from the conserved cysteine through the conserved F or W. A D gene is named only where the DNA matches it firmly. Size is stated for part of the rows, as once, few or many counts, or as a class when the clone is expanded.

NA TRBD2 TRBJ2-2 TRBV11-3 CASSLTSGAGELFF TGTGCCAGCAGCTTAACTAGCGGGGCCGGGGAGCTGTTTTTT
NA NA TRBJ2-2 TRBV10-2 CASSESNPGANTGELFF TGCGCCAGCAGTGAGTCGAACCCAGGCGCGAACACCGGGGAGCTGTTTTTT
NA NA TRBJ2-7 TRBV2 CATRLSDEQYF TGTGCCACCCGACTCAGCGACGAGCAGTACTTC
NA TRBD1 TRBJ2-7 TRBV19 CASTLTRQGRSYEQYF TGTGCCAGTACCCTAACCCGACAGGGGAGGTCCTACGAGCAGTACTTC
NA TRBD2 TRBJ2-3 TRBV5-6 CASSPALTSGGLDTQYF TGTGCCAGCAGCCCAGCCCTGACTAGCGGGGGCCTCGATACGCAGTATTTT
once TRBD2 TRBJ2-3 TRBV2 CASTGLAGADTQYF TGTGCCAGCACCGGGCTAGCGGGGGCCGATACGCAGTATTTT
NA TRBD1 TRBJ2-1 TRBV9 CASSVGDRVNEQFF TGTGCCAGCAGCGTAGGTGACAGGGTAAACGAGCAGTTCTTC
NA TRBD1 TRBJ2-2 TRBV18 CASSLPGTANTGELFF TGTGCCAGCTCACTCCCCGGGACAGCTAACACCGGGGAGCTGTTTTTT
NA NA TRBJ1-6 TRBV27 CASSRGENSPLHF TGTGCCAGCAGCAGGGGCGAGAATTCACCCCTCCACTTT
NA TRBD1 TRBJ1-2 TRBV10-3 CAFRAGQGDYGYTF TGTGCCTTCAGGGCGGGACAGGGTGACTATGGCTACACCTTC
few NA TRBJ2-3 TRBV7-2 CASSLGSGPQGTQYF TGTGCCAGCAGCTTAGGAAGCGGGCCGCAGGGTACGCAGTATTTT